Reported below is one T cell receptor beta chain. Measured with immunoSEQ multiplex PCR; TCRdb has only the in-frame clones, and not every one. The sample carries roughly 87,000 clones, 70% to 90% recorded once. The CDR3 contains 13 residues. V dropped 6 bases and J dropped 0 bases, with 6 bases sitting between them. The data originate from a study of blood T cell repertoires in COVID-19. This receptor was obtained from a man aged 55 to 70 with acute or convalescent COVID-19. J is TRBJ1-3 and V is TRBV12-3 or TRBV12-4; D uncertain. Source material: peripheral blood. CDR3 sequence (DNA): TGTGCCAGCAGCCAATCCTCTGGAAACACCATATATTTT. Translation gives CASSQSSGNTIYF.